The 28 T cell receptor beta chains listed next were all sequenced from one sample in a study of blood T cell repertoires in COVID-19. The repertoire was sequenced with immunoSEQ multiplex PCR; TCRdb's copy has only in-frame clones and lacks some. The sample shows under 300,000 clones, 85% to 90% of them seen only once. The sequencing input was PBMCs or T cells enriched from blood (not recorded which). All receptors come from a woman aged 18-30 years who had recovered from COVID-19.

This sequence joins TRBV5-6 and TRBJ1-2; D remains ambiguous. Trimming pared 0 bases from V and 7 bases from J, leaving 10 bases between. The CDR3 loop spans 13 amino acids. The germline V gene encodes CDR1 SGHDT and CDR2 YYEEEE. The DNA of the CDR3 is TGTGCCAGCAGCTTGGACTATTTAGGTGGCTACACCTTC. Encoded protein: CASSLDYLGGYTF. The variable domain in full, with the rest retrieved from reference TRBV5-6 and TRBJ1-2, is DAGVTQSPTHLIKTRGQQVTLRCSPKSGHDTVSWYQQALGQGPQFIFQYYEEEERQRGNFPDRFSGHQFPNYSSELNVNALLLGDSALYLCASSLDYLGGYTFGSGTRLTVV.

The rearrangement joins TRBV16 to TRBJ2-2; D ambiguous. Per germline, CDR1 KGHSY and CDR2 FQNENV. The germline V and J ends were trimmed by 1 base and 0 bases, with 6 bases remaining between them. CDR3 size: 15 residues. CDR3: CASSQFLANTGELFF. The CDR3 DNA reads as TGTGCCAGCAGCCAATTCCTCGCGAACACCGGGGAGCTGTTTTTT.

This clone was seen just once. The chain links TRBV7-8 to TRBJ2-5, with TRBD2 matching over 10 bases. Germline V CDR1 and CDR2: SGHVS, FQNEAQ. CDR3 length equals 16 residues. The trim removed 5 bases at V and 1 base at J, leaving 7 bases unmatched. The CDR3: CASSPSSGGFQETQYF. The CDR3 DNA reads as TGTGCCAGCAGCCCTAGTAGCGGGGGGTTCCAAGAGACCCAGTACTTC.

The chain couples TRBV28 to TRBJ2-1, with TRBD1 matching over 9 bases. Germline V gives CDR1 MDHEN, CDR2 SYDVKM. The CDR3 extends over 15 amino acids. V trimming: 8 bases; J trimming: 7 bases; junction bases outside the gene matches: 12. The CDR3 DNA reads TGTGCCAGCCCGCCTCCGGGACAGGGACGTAATGAGCAGTTCTTC. Encoded protein: CASPPPGQGRNEQFF.

The V call is TRBV6-5, the J call TRBJ1-2; 7 bases are a match to TRBD1. V dropped 1 base and J dropped 2; count of bases not matched to a gene: 4. Germline-derived CDR1 and CDR2 are MNHEY and SVGAGI. There are 15 residues in the CDR3. The CDR3 DNA sequence: TGTGCCAGCAGTTACTTTCCAGGGGGGAACTATGGCTACACCTTC. It encodes CASSYFPGGNYGYTF.

The J gene is TRBJ1-2, the V gene TRBV6-2 or TRBV6-3, with no clear D. V was clipped by 6 bases and J by 0 bases, with 14 bases between them. Germline-derived CDR1 and CDR2 are MNHEY and SVGEGT. The CDR3 extends over 15 amino acids. CDR3 nucleotide sequence: TGTGCCAGCAGCGACTGGATGTTGTCTAACTATGGCTACACCTTC. Translating gives CASSDWMLSNYGYTF.

This clone appeared once. J is TRBJ1-6 and V is TRBV6-2 or TRBV6-3; D gene uncertain. CDR3 length equals 13 residues. V lost 3 bases and J 7 bases, leaving 7 bases between the germline ends. Germline CDR1 MNHEY, CDR2 SVGEGT. CDR3 DNA sequence: TGTGCCAGCAGTTATTCGGGGAATTCACCCCTCCACTTT. This encodes CASSYSGNSPLHF.

The chain is built from TRBV5-1 and TRBJ1-1; no clear D. V was cut by 0 bases and J by 1 base, with 7 bases left in between. This CDR3 has 14 residues. Per the germline V gene, CDR1 is SGHRS and CDR2 is YFSETQ. The CDR3 DNA follows: TGCGCCAGCAGCTTGGACTTTGGGAACACTGAAGCTTTCTTT. Translation: CASSLDFGNTEAFF.

The chain combines TRBV7-3 with TRBJ2-1; 11 positions match TRBD2. The V gene's germline CDR1 is SGHTA and CDR2 FQGTGA. The CDR3 spans 19 residues. V lost 4 bases, J lost 0 bases, and 11 bases stayed unmatched. The CDR3: CASSSSKLAGEHSYNEQFF. In nucleotides, the CDR3 is TGTGCCAGCAGCTCAAGCAAACTAGCGGGGGAACACTCCTACAATGAGCAGTTCTTC. The entire variable domain, with the rest obtained from reference TRBV7-3 and TRBJ2-1, is as follows: GAGVSQTPSNKVTEKGKYVELRCDPISGHTALYWYRQSLGQGPEFLIYFQGTGAADDSGLPNDRFFAVRPEGSVSTLKIQRTERGDSAVYLCASSSSKLAGEHSYNEQFFGPGTRLTVL.

This clone was seen only a few times. This chain joins TRBV5-6 and TRBJ2-1, with TRBD1 identical over 8 bases. The CDR3 spans 16 residues. Germline-derived CDR1 and CDR2 are SGHDT and YYEEEE. With V trimmed by 3 bases and J by 6 bases, 11 bases remained unmatched. DNA of the CDR3: TGTGCCAGCAGCTCCCTGTACAGGGGGAACCGCAATGAGCAGTTCTTC. Translation: CASSSLYRGNRNEQFF.

The V call is TRBV9, the J call TRBJ2-7, with TRBD2 as a possible D gene (5 bases). V dropped 0 bases and J dropped 1 base, with 11 bases sitting between them. Germline CDR1 and CDR2: SGDLS and YYNGEE. This CDR3 has 15 amino acids. In nucleotides, the CDR3 is TGTGCCAGCAGCGTAGGGGAGCGGCGATCCTACGAGCAGTACTTC. This translates into CASSVGERRSYEQYF.

This chain uses TRBV28 with TRBJ1-3; TRBD1 might be the D (6 bases). This CDR3 has 13 residues. The germline CDR1 and CDR2 sequences are MDHEN and SYDVKM. V was clipped by 5 bases and J by 7 bases, with 12 bases between them. The CDR3 DNA is TGTGCCAGCAGTCGGGGGGCTCGGAACACCATATATTTT. It translates to CASSRGARNTIYF. Together with reference TRBV28 and TRBJ1-3, the CDR3 gives the full variable domain: DVKVTQSSRYLVKRTGEKVFLECVQDMDHENMFWYRQDPGLGLRLIYFSYDVKMKEKGDIPEGYSVSREKKERFSLILESASTNQTSMYLCASSRGARNTIYFGEGSWLTVV.

This clone was counted a single time. This chain uses TRBV2 with TRBJ2-3, with 12 positions matching TRBD2. The trim removed 6 bases at V and 0 bases at J, leaving 7 bases unmatched. CDR1 is SNHLY and CDR2 is FYNNEI in the germline V gene. The CDR3 is made up of 17 amino acids. CDR3 nucleotide sequence: TGTGCCAGCAGAGGAGGGCTAGCGGGGGGGAGCACAGATACGCAGTATTTT. As protein: CASRGGLAGGSTDTQYF.

The chain combines TRBV29-1 with TRBJ1-2; tentative D call: TRBD1 (6 bases). V lost 5 bases, J lost 8 bases, and 12 bases lay in between. The CDR3 contains 11 residues. In germline, CDR1 is SQVTM, CDR2 ANQGSEA. DNA of the CDR3: TGCAGCGTTACCCACAGGGACGGCTACACCTTC. It translates to CSVTHRDGYTF.

This clone has just one count. The chain uses TRBV27 and TRBJ2-5; the match to TRBD2 covers 10 bases. With 4 bases clipped from V and 3 bases from J, the junction kept 5 bases outside the gene matches. The CDR3 is 15 residues long. The germline CDR1 and CDR2 sequences are MNHEY and SMNVEV (reference sequence). The CDR3 nucleotides are TGTGCCAGCAGTTCGCGAGCGGGGGGGAAAGAGACCCAGTACTTC. It codes for CASSSRAGGKETQYF.

J is TRBJ2-2 and V is TRBV11-1; D is perhaps TRBD1 (5 bases). The CDR3 is made up of 13 amino acids. V was pared by 2 bases and J by 6 bases, with 7 bases between. Germline V CDR1 and CDR2: SGHAT, FQDESV (reference sequence). For the CDR3, the DNA is TGTGCCAGCAGCTTACAGGGCCCCGGGGAGCTGTTTTTT. Its protein is CASSLQGPGELFF.

The V gene is TRBV21-1, the J gene TRBJ1-4; the D call in the table, TRBD1, was not verified against the DNA. TRBV21-1 corresponds to a pseudogene. This CDR3 is 17 amino acids long. This CDR3 is CASSKDEDRGPDEKLFF. DNA of the CDR3: TGTGCCAGCAGCAAAGACGAGGACAGGGGGCCTGATGAAAAACTGTTTTTT.

V and J are TRBV3-1 (or the pseudogene TRBV3-2) and TRBJ1-1; a weak D match, TRBD1 (6 bases). CDR3 size: 14 residues. The germline gives CDR1 LGHDT, CDR2 YNNKEL (reference sequence). The V end lost 7 bases, the J end lost 5 bases, and 17 bases lay between the germline ends. The CDR3 reads CASINREGGTEAFF. The CDR3 region has the DNA TGTGCCAGCATCAACAGGGAAGGAGGAACTGAAGCTTTCTTT.

This chain uses TRBV18 with TRBJ1-3; D perhaps matches TRBD1 (5 bases). CDR3 length: 14 residues. V was trimmed by 5 bases and J by 3 bases, leaving 11 bases between them. Germline V lookup: CDR1 KGHSH, CDR2 LQKENI. The chain's CDR3 is CASSSTVNGNTIYF. Written as DNA, the CDR3 is TGTGCCAGCTCATCGACAGTTAATGGAAACACCATATATTTT. Full variable domain (missing parts from reference TRBV18 and TRBJ1-3): NAGVMQNPRHLVRRRGQEARLRCSPMKGHSHVYWYRQLPEEGLKFMVYLQKENIIDESGMPKERFSAEFPKEGPSILRIQQVVRGDSAAYFCASSSTVNGNTIYFGEGSWLTVV.

The V and J genes are TRBV19 and TRBJ1-3; weak D call: TRBD1 (5 bases). This CDR3 region has 16 residues. Looked up from germline, CDR1 is LNHDA and CDR2 is SQIVND (reference sequence). The ends were cut back, 7 bases at V and 1 base at J, with 17 bases in the middle. CDR3 amino acids: CASILKSQGSGNTIYF. CDR3 DNA sequence: TGTGCCAGTATCCTTAAGAGCCAGGGATCTGGAAACACCATATATTTT.

This clone was counted a single time. Here the CDR3 DNA reads TGTGCCAGCAGCCCCTTTCTGGGCGGGGGGATGCAGTTCTTC. This encodes CASSPFLGGGMQFF. The V gene is TRBV9, the J gene TRBJ2-1, with 8 bases fitting TRBD2. Germline V gene lookup returns CDR1 SGDLS and CDR2 YYNGEE. With 4 bases clipped from V and 12 bases from J, the junction kept 12 bases outside the gene matches. CDR3 length equals 14 residues.

This rearrangement joins TRBV4-1 to TRBJ2-3; a possible D gene is TRBD2 (6 bases). The CDR3 is 16 amino acids. V was trimmed by 4 bases and J by 3 bases, leaving 17 bases between them. Per the germline V gene, CDR1 is MGHRA and CDR2 is YSYEKL. CDR3 sequence reads: CASSPEPFAGTDTQYF. The CDR3 DNA reads TGCGCCAGCAGCCCAGAACCGTTTGCGGGAACAGATACGCAGTATTTT.

The table lists this clone with a count of one. The CDR3 reads CASSSQRGALTYTDTQYF. CDR3 coding DNA: TGTGCCAGCAGTTCTCAGCGGGGGGCCCTAACCTACACAGATACGCAGTATTTT. The chain uses TRBV27 and TRBJ2-3, with 9 nucleotides matching TRBD2. Per the germline V gene, CDR1 is MNHEY and CDR2 is SMNVEV (reference sequence). V dropped 4 bases and J dropped 2; count of bases not matched to a gene: 13. The CDR3 totals 18 residues.

The V gene is TRBV6-5, the J gene TRBJ1-4; D gene unclear. The CDR3 has 15 residues. Looked up from germline, CDR1 is MNHEY and CDR2 is SVGAGI. V lost 6 bases to trimming and J lost 0 bases, with 11 bases between them. CDR3 bases: TGTGCCAGCAGCCCGACACATGCAACTAATGAAAAACTGTTTTTT. It translates to CASSPTHATNEKLFF.

This sequence joins TRBV15 and TRBJ1-2, with D tentatively TRBD1 (5 bases). Trimming left V 0 bases short and J 5 bases short, with 10 bases between. There are 14 residues in the CDR3. CDR1 LNHNV and CDR2 YYDKDF come from the germline V gene (reference sequence). CDR3 bases: TGTGCCACCAGCAGAGATCTTGGGGGGTATGGCTACACCTTC. Amino acids: CATSRDLGGYGYTF.

In its sample, this clone was seen once. This chain uses TRBV11-3 with TRBJ1-2; possibly TRBD1 for D (5 bases). The CDR3 contains 14 residues. V lost 1 base and J 5 bases, leaving 11 bases between the germline ends. Germline V gene data show CDR1 as SGHNT and CDR2 as YENEEA. The CDR3 spells CASSLVGGEYGYTF. The CDR3 DNA reads as TGTGCCAGCAGCTTAGTAGGAGGGGAGTATGGCTACACCTTC.

This chain links TRBV7-8 with TRBJ1-6, with TRBD1 identical over 8 bases. Unmatched junction bases numbered 6, after V lost 1 base and J lost 7 bases. CDR1 is SGHVS, CDR2 FQNEAQ, per germline. There are 16 residues in the CDR3. CDR3 loop: CASSLDLGTGNSPLHF. The CDR3 DNA reads as TGTGCCAGCAGCTTAGATCTCGGGACAGGAAATTCACCCCTCCACTTT.

The V gene is TRBV3-1 (or the pseudogene TRBV3-2), the J gene TRBJ2-3; 9 positions match TRBD2. There are 19 residues in the CDR3. J lost 4 bases, V lost 1 base, and 15 bases had no gene match. CDR1 and CDR2 from the germline V gene are LGHDT and YNNKEL (reference sequence). The CDR3 nucleotides read TGTGCCAGCAGCCAAGTCGGGACCCTAGTGCGGGGGGGGGCAGATACGCAGTATTTT. This gives the protein CASSQVGTLVRGGADTQYF.